This T cell receptor (beta chain) was recorded in a study of CD8+ T cells in alopecia areata. Across the whole study: Severity scores in treated patients reflected the percentage of scalp affected.

Specified treatment: oral pan-JAK inhibitor, 5-10 mg twice daily. Both peripheral blood and punch biopsies of lesional scalp skin were obtained from patients who had alopecia areata. Study-level points and caveats: Many expanded lesional clones persisted in scalp and blood during tofacitinib.

Extraction of RNA preceded its reverse transcription into cDNA, which served as the sequencing template. The data were produced by immunoSEQ multiplex PCR, yet TCRdb's version contains in-frame clones alone and is incomplete. The profile shows 95,000 to 110,000 clones, around 84% of them singletons. The CDR3 is made up of 14 amino acids. With V trimmed by 2 bases and J by 6 bases, 0 bases remained unmatched. The germline CDR1 and CDR2 sequences are MNHEY and SVGAGI. Notes on this clone: Its cognate antigen is unknown.

This chain connects TRBV6-5 to TRBJ1-6, with 8 bases lining up with TRBD1. The sequence derives from a human donor with alopecia areata. The starting material was CD8+ T cells sorted from blood, obtained at week 24, from a patient treated with tofacitinib. CDR3 sequence (DNA): TGTGCCAGCAGTTACGGACAGGGTAATTCACCCCTCCACTTT. Amino acid sequence: CASSYGQGNSPLHF.